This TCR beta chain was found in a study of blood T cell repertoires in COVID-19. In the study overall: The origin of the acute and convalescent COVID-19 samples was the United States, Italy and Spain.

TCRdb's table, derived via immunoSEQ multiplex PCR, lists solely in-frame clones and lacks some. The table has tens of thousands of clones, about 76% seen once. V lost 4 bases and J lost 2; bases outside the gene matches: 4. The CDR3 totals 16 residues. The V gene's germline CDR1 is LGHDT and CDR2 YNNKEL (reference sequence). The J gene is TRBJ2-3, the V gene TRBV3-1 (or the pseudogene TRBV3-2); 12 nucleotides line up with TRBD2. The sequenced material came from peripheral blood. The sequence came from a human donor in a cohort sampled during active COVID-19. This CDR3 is CASSPGLAGSTDTQYF. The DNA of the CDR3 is TGTGCCAGCAGCCCCGGACTAGCGGGATCCACAGATACGCAGTATTTT.